This TCR beta chain stems from a study of Ad26.COV2.S vaccination and SARS-CoV-2 variants. Treatment noted: over 15 received Ad26.COV2.S at low or high dose, single or two shots; about five received placebo; per-sample allocation not given. Specimens were obtained on day 63 following the first vaccine or placebo injection. Repertoires were generated with immunoSEQ multiplex PCR, while TCRdb's copy carries only in-frame clones and drops some. The table records a few hundred thousand clones, less than 95% of them present only once. CDR1 MNHEY and CDR2 SMNVEV come from the germline V gene (reference sequence). This CDR3 is 14 amino acids long. V gave up 5 bases and J gave up 1 base, with 9 bases separating them.

The clonotype originates from a person aged 18 to 65 who received the Ad26.COV2.S COVID-19 vaccine or a placebo. J is TRBJ2-4 and V is TRBV27; D perhaps matches TRBD1 (6 bases). The input for sequencing was peripheral blood, taken in a trial of Ad26.COV2.S vaccine versus placebo. Written as DNA, the CDR3 is TGTGCCAGCAGTCCTGACAGGGCCAAAAACATTCAGTACTTC. It translates to CASSPDRAKNIQYF.